The present T cell receptor beta chain was sequenced within a study of metastatic and nonmetastatic thyroid tumors. V gave up 5 bases and J gave up 4 bases, with 13 bases separating them. CDR3 length: 14 residues. CDR1 and CDR2 from the germline V gene are LGHNT and FRNRAP. None of the patients had undergone any treatment ahead of thyroid surgery. TCRdb re-processed the PCR reads through MiXCR. The sample lists fewer than 50,000 clones, around 28% occurring once. The sample holds many counts of this clone. The V gene is TRBV12-5, the J gene TRBJ2-3; maybe TRBD2 (5 bases). The sample consisted of blood. This clonotype originated in a male donor with papillary thyroid cancer or a benign thyroid nodule (not recorded which). Some clones in this sample may be carry-over from other donors' samples. The CDR3 DNA reads TGTGCTAGTGGTCGGGATAGTAGTTCAGATACGCAGTATTTT. This translates into CASGRDSSSDTQYF.